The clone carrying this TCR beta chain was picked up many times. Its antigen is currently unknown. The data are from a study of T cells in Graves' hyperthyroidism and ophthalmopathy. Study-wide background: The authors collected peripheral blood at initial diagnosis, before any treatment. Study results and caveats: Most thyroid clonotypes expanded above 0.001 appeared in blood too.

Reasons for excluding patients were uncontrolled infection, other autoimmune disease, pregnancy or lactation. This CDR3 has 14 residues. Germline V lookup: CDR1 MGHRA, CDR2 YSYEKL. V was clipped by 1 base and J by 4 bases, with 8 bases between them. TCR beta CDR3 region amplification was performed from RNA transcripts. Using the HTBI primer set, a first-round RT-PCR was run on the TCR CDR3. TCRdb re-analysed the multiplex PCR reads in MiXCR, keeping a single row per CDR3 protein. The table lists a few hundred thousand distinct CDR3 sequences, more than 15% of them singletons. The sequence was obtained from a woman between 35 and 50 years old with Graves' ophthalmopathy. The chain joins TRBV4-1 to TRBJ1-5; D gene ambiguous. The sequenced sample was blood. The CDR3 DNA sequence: TGCGCCAGCAGCCAAGGCGAAAGAAATCAGCCCCAGCATTTT. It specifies CASSQGERNQPQHF.